A single sample is the source of the 13 T cell receptor beta chains below, sequenced in a study of blood T cell repertoires in COVID-19. Generated by immunoSEQ multiplex PCR, the TCRdb table keeps only in-frame clones and is missing some. Of 400,000 to 450,000 clones in the sample, around 90% were seen once. Specimen: peripheral blood. The receptors derive from a man aged 18 to 35 with COVID-19, enrolled during active disease.

The rearrangement uses TRBV7-9 and TRBJ1-1, with D maybe TRBD1 (5 bases). Germline-derived CDR1 and CDR2 are SEHNR and FQNEAQ (reference sequence). V shed 5 bases and J shed 8 bases, with 18 bases lying between them. The CDR3 has 14 amino acids. CDR3 protein: CASSLATGVTEAFF. The CDR3 coding sequence is TGTGCCAGCAGCCTCGCCACAGGAGTAACCGAAGCTTTCTTT. Full variable domain (remainder filled in from reference TRBV7-9 and TRBJ1-1): DTGVSQNPRHKITKRGQNVTFRCDPISEHNRLYWYRQTLGQGPEFLTYFQNEAQLEKSRLLSDRFSAERPKGSFSTLEIQRTEQGDSAMYLCASSLATGVTEAFFGQGTRLTVV.

V usage is TRBV7-3 and J usage is TRBJ2-4, with unresolved D. The V end lost 2 bases, the J end lost 3 bases, and 5 bases lay between the germline ends. This CDR3 region has 13 residues. Germline V gene lookup returns CDR1 SGHTA and CDR2 FQGTGA. CDR3 bases: TGTGCCAGCAGCTTAGACTTCAAAAACATTCAGTACTTC. It is translated as CASSLDFKNIQYF.

The gene calls are TRBV10-3 and TRBJ1-5, with D possibly being TRBD1 (5 bases). Germline V gives CDR1 ENHRY, CDR2 SYGVKD. The CDR3 is 16 residues long. V was shortened by 6 bases and J by 2 bases, with 17 bases between the two germline ends. The CDR3 nucleotides read TGTGCCATCAGCCGGGACCCGGGGAGGGGCAATCAGCCCCAGCATTTT. It translates to CAISRDPGRGNQPQHF.

The chain recombines TRBV19 with TRBJ2-3; 10 bases are shared with TRBD2. Unmatched junction bases numbered 7, after V lost 2 bases and J lost 2 bases. The CDR3 sequence is 17 residues long. The germline gives CDR1 LNHDA, CDR2 SQIVND (reference sequence). The CDR3 is CASSITASGGPTDTQYF. CDR3 DNA: TGTGCCAGTAGTATAACGGCTAGCGGGGGCCCCACAGATACGCAGTATTTT.

The rearrangement links TRBV27 to TRBJ1-2, with a possible D match to TRBD1 (5 bases). The CDR3 length is 12 residues. Trimming cost V 5 bases and J 6 bases, with 10 bases left between them. The germline V gene has CDR1 MNHEY and CDR2 SMNVEV (reference sequence). This CDR3 is CASSPGGNGYTF. The CDR3 DNA follows: TGTGCCAGCAGTCCCGGGGGGAATGGCTACACCTTC.

The CDR3 bases are TGCGCCAGCAGCGGGGAGGGCGGGGGGGCCGCGTCGTACAATGAGCAGTTCTTC. Protein product: CASSGEGGGAASYNEQFF. The J gene is TRBJ2-1, the V gene TRBV5-1; 9 bases agree with TRBD2. Germline CDR1 SGHRS, CDR2 YFSETQ. The length of the CDR3 is 18 residues. The trim removed 4 bases at V and 4 bases at J, leaving 15 bases unmatched.

V gene TRBV9 combines with J gene TRBJ2-5; no definite D call. V lost 0 bases and J 5 bases, leaving 17 bases between the germline ends. Germline CDR1 and CDR2: SGDLS and YYNGEE. The CDR3 runs 16 residues. CDR3 bases: TGTGCCAGCAGCGTAGGATTTAGTATGTCTGTGGAGACCCAGTACTTC. This codes for CASSVGFSMSVETQYF.

The V and J genes are TRBV11-2 and TRBJ2-5, with 7 bases that match TRBD1. The CDR3 covers 15 residues. Germline CDR1 SGHAT, CDR2 FQNNGV. Losses at the gene ends were 4 bases for V and 3 bases for J; bases not matched to a gene: 8. CDR3 residues: CASSYGQVREETQYF. In nucleotides, the CDR3 is TGTGCCAGCAGCTACGGACAGGTTAGAGAAGAGACCCAGTACTTC.

The CDR3 nucleotides are TGTGCCAGCAGCTCCAGACAGGGACCGAACAATGAGCAGTTCTTC. It is translated as CASSSRQGPNNEQFF. This chain uses TRBV27 with TRBJ2-1; 7 positions agree with TRBD1. The ends lost 6 bases at V and 5 bases at J; junction bases unmatched: 10. The CDR3 is 15 amino acids. From germline, CDR1 is MNHEY and CDR2 SMNVEV (reference sequence).

The chain employs TRBV7-2 and TRBJ1-3; D is unresolved. The CDR3 runs to 17 residues. Trimming pared 0 bases from V and 2 bases from J, leaving 14 bases between. Germline V CDR1 and CDR2: SGHTA, FQGNSA. CDR3 nucleotide sequence: TGTGCCAGCAGCTTAGCCCCTCCACAGTCCCCTGGAAACACCATATATTTT. It yields the protein CASSLAPPQSPGNTIYF.

A single count supports this clone. V gene TRBV7-2 combines with J gene TRBJ2-5; tentative D call: TRBD1 (5 bases). CDR3 length equals 14 residues. The V and J ends lost 5 bases and 5 bases respectively, with 15 bases between them. Germline V gives CDR1 SGHTA, CDR2 FQGNSA. CDR3 in DNA: TGTGCCAGCAGCCAGGGTGGGTTGTTGGAGACCCAGTACTTC. It specifies CASSQGGLLETQYF.

The V and J genes are TRBV19 and TRBJ1-3, with 7 bases fitting TRBD1. V lost 6 bases, J lost 0 bases, and 5 bases stayed unmatched. This CDR3 region has 15 residues. Germline values: CDR1 LNHDA, CDR2 SQIVND (reference sequence). The DNA of the CDR3 is TGTGCCAGTAGGAGACAGGGTACCTCTGGAAACACCATATATTTT. Translating it yields CASRRQGTSGNTIYF.

The chain joins TRBV3-1 (or the pseudogene TRBV3-2) to TRBJ2-5, with TRBD1 as a possible D gene (5 bases). Germline V lookup: CDR1 LGHDT, CDR2 YNNKEL (reference sequence). CDR3 size: 14 residues. V was pared by 0 bases and J by 5 bases, with 10 bases between. In nucleotides, the CDR3 is TGTGCCAGCAGCCAAGACCCAGGGTCGGAGACCCAGTACTTC. This sequence encodes CASSQDPGSETQYF.